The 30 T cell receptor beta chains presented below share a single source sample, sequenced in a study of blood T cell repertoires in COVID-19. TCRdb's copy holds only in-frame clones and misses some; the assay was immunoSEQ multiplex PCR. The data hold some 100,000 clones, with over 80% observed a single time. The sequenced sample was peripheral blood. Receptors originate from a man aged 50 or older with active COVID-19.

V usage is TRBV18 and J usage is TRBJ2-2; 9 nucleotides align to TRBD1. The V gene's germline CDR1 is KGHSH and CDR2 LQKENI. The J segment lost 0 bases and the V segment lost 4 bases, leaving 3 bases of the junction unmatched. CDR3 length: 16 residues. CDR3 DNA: TGTGCCAGCTCACTGGGGACAGGGACGAACACCGGGGAGCTGTTTTTT. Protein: CASSLGTGTNTGELFF.

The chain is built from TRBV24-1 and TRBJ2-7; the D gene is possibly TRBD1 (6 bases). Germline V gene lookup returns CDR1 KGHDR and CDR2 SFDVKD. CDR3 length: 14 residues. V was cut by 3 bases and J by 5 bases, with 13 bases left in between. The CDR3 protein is CATSDGDTSNEQYF. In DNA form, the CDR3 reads TGTGCCACCAGTGATGGGGACACCTCGAACGAGCAGTACTTC.

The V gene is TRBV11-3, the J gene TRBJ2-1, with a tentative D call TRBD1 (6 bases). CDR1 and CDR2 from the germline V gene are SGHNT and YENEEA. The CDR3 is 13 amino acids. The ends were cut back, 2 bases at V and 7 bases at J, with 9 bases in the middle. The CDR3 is CASSLRQGNEQFF. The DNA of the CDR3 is TGTGCCAGCAGCTTACGGCAGGGGAATGAGCAGTTCTTC.

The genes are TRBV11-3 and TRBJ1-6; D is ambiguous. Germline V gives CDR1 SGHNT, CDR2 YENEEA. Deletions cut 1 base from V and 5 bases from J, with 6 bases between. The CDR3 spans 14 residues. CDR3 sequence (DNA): TGTGCCAGCAGCTTAGGGGCAGATAATTCACCCCTCCACTTT. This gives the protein CASSLGADNSPLHF.

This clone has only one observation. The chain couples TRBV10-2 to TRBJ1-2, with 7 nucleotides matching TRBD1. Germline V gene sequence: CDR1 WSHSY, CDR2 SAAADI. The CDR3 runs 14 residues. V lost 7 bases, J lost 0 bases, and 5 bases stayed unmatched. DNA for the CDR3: TGCGCCAGCAAGTCAGGACAGGCTAACTATGGCTACACCTTC. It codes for CASKSGQANYGYTF.

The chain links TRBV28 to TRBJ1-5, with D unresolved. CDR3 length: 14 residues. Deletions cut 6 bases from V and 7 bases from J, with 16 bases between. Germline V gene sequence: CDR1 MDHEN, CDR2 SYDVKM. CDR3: CASSSRGYGQPQHF. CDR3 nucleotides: TGTGCCAGCAGCTCCCGAGGGTACGGGCAGCCCCAGCATTTT.

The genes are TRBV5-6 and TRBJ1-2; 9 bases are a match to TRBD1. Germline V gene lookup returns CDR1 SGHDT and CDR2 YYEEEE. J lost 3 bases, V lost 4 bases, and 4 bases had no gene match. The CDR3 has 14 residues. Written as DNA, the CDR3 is TGTGCCAGCAGCCGGGACAGGGTCGACTATGGCTACACCTTC. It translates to CASSRDRVDYGYTF.

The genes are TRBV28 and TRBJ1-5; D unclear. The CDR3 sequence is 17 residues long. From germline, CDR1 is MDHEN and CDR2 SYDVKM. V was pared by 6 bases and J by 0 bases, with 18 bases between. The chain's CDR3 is CASRPEYSYSSNQPQHF. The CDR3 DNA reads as TGTGCCAGCAGACCGGAATATAGTTACAGTAGCAATCAGCCCCAGCATTTT.

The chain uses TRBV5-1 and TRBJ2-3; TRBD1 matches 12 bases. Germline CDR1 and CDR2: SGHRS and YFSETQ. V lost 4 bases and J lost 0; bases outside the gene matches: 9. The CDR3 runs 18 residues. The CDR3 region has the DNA TGCGCCAGCAGCCCCAGTCCCGGGACAGGGGGCAGCACAGATACGCAGTATTTT. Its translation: CASSPSPGTGGSTDTQYF. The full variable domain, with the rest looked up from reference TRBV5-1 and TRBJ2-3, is KAGVTQTPRYLIKTRGQQVTLSCSPISGHRSVSWYQQTPGQGLQFLFEYFSETQRNKGNFPGRFSGRQFSNSRSEMNVSTLELGDSALYLCASSPSPGTGGSTDTQYFGPGTRLTVL.

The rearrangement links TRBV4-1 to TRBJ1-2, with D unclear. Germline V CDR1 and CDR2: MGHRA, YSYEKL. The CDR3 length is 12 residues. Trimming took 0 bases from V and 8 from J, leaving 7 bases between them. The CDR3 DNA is TGCGCCAGCAGCCAAGATTATAGAGGCTACACCTTC. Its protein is CASSQDYRGYTF.

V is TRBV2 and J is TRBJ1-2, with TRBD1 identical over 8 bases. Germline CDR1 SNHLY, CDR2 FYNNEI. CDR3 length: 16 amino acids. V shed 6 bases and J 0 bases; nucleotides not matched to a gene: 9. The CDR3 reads CASSVPPGGTNYGYTF. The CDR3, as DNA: TGTGCCAGCAGCGTGCCACCAGGGGGCACTAACTATGGCTACACCTTC. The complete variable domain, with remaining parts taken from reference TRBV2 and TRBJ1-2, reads EPEVTQTPSHQVTQMGQEVILRCVPISNHLYFYWYRQILGQKVEFLVSFYNNEISEKSEIFDDQFSVERPDGSNFTLKIRSTKLEDSAMYFCASSVPPGGTNYGYTFGSGTRLTVV.

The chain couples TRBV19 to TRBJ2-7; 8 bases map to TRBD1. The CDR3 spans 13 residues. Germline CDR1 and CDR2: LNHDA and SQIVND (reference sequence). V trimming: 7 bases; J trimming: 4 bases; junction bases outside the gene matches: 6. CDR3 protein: CASTPGQGYEQYF. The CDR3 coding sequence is TGTGCCAGTACCCCAGGACAGGGTTACGAGCAGTACTTC.

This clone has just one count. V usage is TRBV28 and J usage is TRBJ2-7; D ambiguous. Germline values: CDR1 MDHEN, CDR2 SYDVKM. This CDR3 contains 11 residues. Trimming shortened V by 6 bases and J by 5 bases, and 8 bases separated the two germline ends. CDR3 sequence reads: CASREAHEQYF. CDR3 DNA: TGTGCCAGCAGAGAGGCCCACGAGCAGTACTTC.

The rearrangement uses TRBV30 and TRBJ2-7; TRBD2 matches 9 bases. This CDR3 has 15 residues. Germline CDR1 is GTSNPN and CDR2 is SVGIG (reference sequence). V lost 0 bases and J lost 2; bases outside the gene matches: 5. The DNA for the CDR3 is TGTGCCTGGAGTGTGGGGCTAGCGGGACCCTACGAGCAGTACTTC. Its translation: CAWSVGLAGPYEQYF.

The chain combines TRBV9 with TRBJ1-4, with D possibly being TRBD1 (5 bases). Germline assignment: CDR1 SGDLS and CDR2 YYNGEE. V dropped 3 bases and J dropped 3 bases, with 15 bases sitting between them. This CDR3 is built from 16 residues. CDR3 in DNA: TGTGCCAGCAGCGCCGGCGGGGGAGGAGCTAATGAAAAACTGTTTTTT. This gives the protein CASSAGGGGANEKLFF. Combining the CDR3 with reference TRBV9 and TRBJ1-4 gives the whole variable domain DSGVTQTPKHLITATGQRVTLRCSPRSGDLSVYWYQQSLDQGLQFLIQYYNGEERAKGNILERFSAQQFPDLHSELNLSSLELGDSALYFCASSAGGGGANEKLFFGSGTQLSVL.

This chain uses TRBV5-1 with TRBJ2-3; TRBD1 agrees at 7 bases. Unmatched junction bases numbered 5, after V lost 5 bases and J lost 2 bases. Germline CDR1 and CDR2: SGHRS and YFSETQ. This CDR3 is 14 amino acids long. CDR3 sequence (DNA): TGCGCCAGCAGGGAGGACAGGACCACAGATACGCAGTATTTT. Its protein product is CASREDRTTDTQYF.

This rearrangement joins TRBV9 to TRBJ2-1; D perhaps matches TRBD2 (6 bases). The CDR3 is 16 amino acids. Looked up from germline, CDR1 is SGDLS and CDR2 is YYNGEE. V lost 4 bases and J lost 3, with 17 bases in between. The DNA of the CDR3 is TGTGCCAGCAGCCCCCGACGGGGGACTTTCTACAATGAGCAGTTCTTC. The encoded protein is CASSPRRGTFYNEQFF.

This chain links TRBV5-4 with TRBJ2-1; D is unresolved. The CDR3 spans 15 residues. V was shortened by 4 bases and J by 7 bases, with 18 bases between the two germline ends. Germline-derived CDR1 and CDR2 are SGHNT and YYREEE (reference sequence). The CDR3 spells CASSRPSAYGNEQFF. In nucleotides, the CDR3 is TGTGCCAGCAGCCGACCTTCAGCTTACGGGAATGAGCAGTTCTTC.

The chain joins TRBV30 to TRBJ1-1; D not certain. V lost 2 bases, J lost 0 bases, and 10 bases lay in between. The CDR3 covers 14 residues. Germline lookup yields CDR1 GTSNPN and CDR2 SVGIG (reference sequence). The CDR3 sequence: CAWSTRPLNTEAFF. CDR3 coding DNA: TGTGCCTGGAGTACCAGGCCGTTGAACACTGAAGCTTTCTTT. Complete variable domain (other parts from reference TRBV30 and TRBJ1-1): SQTIHQWPATLVQPVGSPLSLECTVEGTSNPNLYWYRQAAGRGLQLLFYSVGIGQISSEVPQNLSASRPQDRQFILSSKKLLLSDSGFYLCAWSTRPLNTEAFFGQGTRLTVV.

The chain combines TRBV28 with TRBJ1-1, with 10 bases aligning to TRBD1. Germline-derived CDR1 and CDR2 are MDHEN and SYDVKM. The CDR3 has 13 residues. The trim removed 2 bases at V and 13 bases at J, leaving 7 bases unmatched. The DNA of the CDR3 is TGTGCCAGCAGTTTAGACAGGGGGCCGGGAGGTTTCTTT. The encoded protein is CASSLDRGPGGFF.

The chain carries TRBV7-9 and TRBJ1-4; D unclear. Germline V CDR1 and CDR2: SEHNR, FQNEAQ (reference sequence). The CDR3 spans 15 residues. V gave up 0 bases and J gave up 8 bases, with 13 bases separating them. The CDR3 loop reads CASSLARGGGEKLFF. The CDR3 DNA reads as TGTGCCAGCAGCTTAGCGCGAGGAGGCGGGGAAAAACTGTTTTTT.

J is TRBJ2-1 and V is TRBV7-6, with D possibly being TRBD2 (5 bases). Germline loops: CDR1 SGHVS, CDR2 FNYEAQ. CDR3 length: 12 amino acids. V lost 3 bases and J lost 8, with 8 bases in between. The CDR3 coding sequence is TGTGCCAGCAGCTTCCAGGACTATGAGCAGTTCTTC. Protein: CASSFQDYEQFF. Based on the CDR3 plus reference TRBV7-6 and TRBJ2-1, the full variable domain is GAGVSQSPRYKVTKRGQDVALRCDPISGHVSLYWYRQALGQGPEFLTYFNYEAQQDKSGLPNDRFSAERPEGSISTLTIQRTEQRDSAMYRCASSFQDYEQFFGPGTRLTVL.

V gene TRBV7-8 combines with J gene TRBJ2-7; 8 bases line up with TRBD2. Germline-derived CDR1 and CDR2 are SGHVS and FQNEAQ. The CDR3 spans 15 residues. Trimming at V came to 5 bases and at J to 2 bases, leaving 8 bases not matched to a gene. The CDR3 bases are TGTGCCAGCAGCCCTCGGGGGGGGATTACCTACGAGCAGTACTTC. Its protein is CASSPRGGITYEQYF. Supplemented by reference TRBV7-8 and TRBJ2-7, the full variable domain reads GAGVSQSPRYKVAKRGQDVALRCDPISGHVSLFWYQQALGQGPEFLTYFQNEAQLDKSGLPSDRFFAERPEGSVSTLKIQRTQQEDSAVYLCASSPRGGITYEQYFGPGTRLTVT.

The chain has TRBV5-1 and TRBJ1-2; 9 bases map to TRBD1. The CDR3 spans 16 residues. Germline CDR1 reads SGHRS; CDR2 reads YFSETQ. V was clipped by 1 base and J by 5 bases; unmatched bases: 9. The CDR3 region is CASSLNWDRATYGYTF. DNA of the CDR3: TGCGCCAGCAGCTTGAACTGGGACAGGGCTACTTATGGCTACACCTTC.

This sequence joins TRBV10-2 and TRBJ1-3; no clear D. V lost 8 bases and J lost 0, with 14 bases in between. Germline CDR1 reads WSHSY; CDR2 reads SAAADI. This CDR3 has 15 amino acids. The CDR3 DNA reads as TGCGCCAGCCGGCCTGAGGGCCTCTCTGGAAACACCATATATTTT. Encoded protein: CASRPEGLSGNTIYF.

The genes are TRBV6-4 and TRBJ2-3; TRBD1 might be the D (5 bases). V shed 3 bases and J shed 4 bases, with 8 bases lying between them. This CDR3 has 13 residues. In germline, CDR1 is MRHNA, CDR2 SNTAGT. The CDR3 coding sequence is TGTGCCAGCAGTGAGCAGGGCGCAGATACGCAGTATTTT. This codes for CASSEQGADTQYF.

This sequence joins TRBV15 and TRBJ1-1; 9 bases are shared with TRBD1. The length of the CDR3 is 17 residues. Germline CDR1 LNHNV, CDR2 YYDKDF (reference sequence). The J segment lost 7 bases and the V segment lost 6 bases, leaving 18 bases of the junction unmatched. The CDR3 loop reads CATSNDPGQGGTGEAFF. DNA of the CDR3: TGTGCCACCAGTAACGACCCGGGACAGGGAGGAACAGGTGAAGCTTTCTTT.

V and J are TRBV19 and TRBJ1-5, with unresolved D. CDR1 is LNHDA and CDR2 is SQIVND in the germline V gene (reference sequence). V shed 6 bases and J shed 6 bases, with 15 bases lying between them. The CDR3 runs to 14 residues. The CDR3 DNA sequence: TGTGCCAGTAGGCCGGTAGCAGTTGGTCAGCCCCAGCATTTT. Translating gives CASRPVAVGQPQHF.

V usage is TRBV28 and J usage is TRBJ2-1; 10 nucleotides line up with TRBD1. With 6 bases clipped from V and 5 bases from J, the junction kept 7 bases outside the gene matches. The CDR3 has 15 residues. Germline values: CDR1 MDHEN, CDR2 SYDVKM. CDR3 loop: CASRGDRGYNNEQFF. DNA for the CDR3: TGTGCCAGCAGGGGGGACAGGGGATACAACAATGAGCAGTTCTTC.

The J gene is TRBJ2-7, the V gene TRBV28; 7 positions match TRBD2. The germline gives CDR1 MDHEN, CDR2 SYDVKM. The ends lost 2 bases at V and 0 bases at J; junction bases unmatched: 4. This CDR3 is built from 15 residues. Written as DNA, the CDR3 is TGTGCCAGCAGTTTAACTAGCGCGAGCTCCTACGAGCAGTACTTC. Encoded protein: CASSLTSASSYEQYF.